This note documents a single T cell receptor beta chain sequence. Its antigen is still unknown. V lost 0 bases to trimming and J lost 8 bases, with 14 bases between them. CDR3 length: 14 amino acids. The germline CDR1 and CDR2 sequences are GTSNPN and SVGIG (reference sequence). The sample originates from a study of T cell responses to AZD1222 COVID-19 vaccine. Findings and limits, study-wide: It should be noted that donors were predominantly white British and more often female, and clonal diversity was possibly underestimated.

Sequencing used immunoSEQ multiplex PCR; TCRdb keeps in-frame clones, though not all of them. The table lists about 120,000 clones, roughly 90% of them singletons. Source: peripheral blood, taken on day 0 of AZD1222 vaccination. The receptor was derived from an adult in good health. The rearrangement links TRBV30 to TRBJ2-1; D is perhaps TRBD1 (6 bases). Written as DNA, the CDR3 is TGTGCCTGGAGTGTAGGGGCAGGGGAAGATGAGCAGTTCTTC. Its translation: CAWSVGAGEDEQFF.